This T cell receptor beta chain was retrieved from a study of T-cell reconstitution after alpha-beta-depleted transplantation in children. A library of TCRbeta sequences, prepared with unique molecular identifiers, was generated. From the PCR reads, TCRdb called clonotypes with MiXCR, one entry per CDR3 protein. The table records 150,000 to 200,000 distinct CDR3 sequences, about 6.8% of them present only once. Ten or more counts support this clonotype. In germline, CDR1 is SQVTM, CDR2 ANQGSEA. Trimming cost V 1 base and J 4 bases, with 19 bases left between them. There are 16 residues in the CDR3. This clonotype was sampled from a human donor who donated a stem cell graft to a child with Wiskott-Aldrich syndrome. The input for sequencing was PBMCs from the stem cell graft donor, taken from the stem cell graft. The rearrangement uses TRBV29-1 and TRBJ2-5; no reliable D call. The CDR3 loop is CSVEGSAPTPLETQYF. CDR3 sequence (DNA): TGCAGCGTTGAAGGAAGCGCCCCAACCCCCCTAGAGACCCAGTACTTC.